This T cell receptor (beta chain) originates from a study of blood T cell repertoires in COVID-19. The CDR3 runs to 16 residues. Trimming shortened V by 4 bases and J by 0 bases, and 13 bases separated the two germline ends. TCRdb keeps only in-frame clones here, not all; method: immunoSEQ multiplex PCR. The repertoire consists of about 74,000 clones, with around four fifths occurring once and the leading ten covering 36%. This receptor was taken from a man aged 70 or older with acute or convalescent COVID-19. The chain recombines TRBV23-1 with TRBJ2-1; D may be TRBD2 (5 bases). Being an ORF, TRBV23-1 has a function that is uncertain. The specimen sequenced was peripheral blood. The CDR3 sequence is CASSLEGPSSYNEQFF. In nucleotides, the CDR3 is TGCGCCAGCAGTCTAGAGGGTCCGAGCTCCTACAATGAGCAGTTCTTC.